The 20 T cell receptor beta chains in this list originate from one sample, sequenced in a study of cytomegalovirus exposure and HLA in healthy donors. In the PCR, 60 Vbeta and 13 Jbeta primers were used. TCRdb's copy holds only in-frame clones and misses some; the assay was immunoSEQ multiplex PCR. The profile shows fewer than 250,000 clones, over 80% of them singletons. What was sequenced was PBMCs. The source of these receptors is a man aged 35 to 55 in good health and CMV-seropositive.

This sequence joins TRBV5-6 and TRBJ2-5; TRBD1 might be the D (6 bases). Trimming removed 2 bases from V and 2 bases from J, with 13 bases in between. This CDR3 has 15 residues. Germline V gene sequence: CDR1 SGHDT, CDR2 YYEEEE. CDR3 DNA sequence: TGTGCCAGCAGCTTTAGAAGGGGGTTTCAAGAGACCCAGTACTTC. Residues: CASSFRRGFQETQYF.

The J gene is TRBJ2-2, the V gene TRBV7-9, with TRBD2 identical over 8 bases. Germline values: CDR1 SEHNR, CDR2 FQNEAQ (reference sequence). Trimming cost V 3 bases and J 1 base; bases outside gene matches: 4. The CDR3 length is 16 residues. The CDR3 loop is CASSFSGAGNTGELFF. CDR3 nucleotide sequence: TGTGCCAGCAGCTTTAGCGGGGCAGGGAACACCGGGGAGCTGTTTTTT.

This clone has a handful of counts. The J gene is TRBJ2-7, the V gene TRBV19, with D unclear. Trimming removed 0 bases from V and 6 bases from J, with 15 bases in between. The CDR3 loop spans 15 amino acids. Germline-derived CDR1 and CDR2 are LNHDA and SQIVND (reference sequence). CDR3 residues: CASSIDWRPQGEQYF. The CDR3 bases are TGTGCCAGTAGTATAGATTGGAGACCTCAAGGCGAGCAGTACTTC.

V and J are TRBV27 and TRBJ2-5; D is possibly TRBD1 (6 bases). The DNA end is a closer match to TRBJ2-7, so the J assignment may be wrong. The CDR3 is 14 amino acids. Germline assignment: CDR1 MNHEY and CDR2 SMNVEV (reference sequence). The CDR3 nucleotides read TGTGCCAGCAGTCTCGGGACAACGATTTACGAGCAGTACTTC. Translating gives CASSLGTTIYEQYF.

The rearrangement links TRBV2 to TRBJ2-3; tentatively, D is TRBD1 (6 bases). V was trimmed by 6 bases and J by 2 bases, leaving 15 bases between them. The CDR3 contains 15 residues. Germline assignment: CDR1 SNHLY and CDR2 FYNNEI. The CDR3 DNA sequence: TGTGCCAGCAGGAGGACAGAAATCCACACAGATACGCAGTATTTT. Translation: CASRRTEIHTDTQYF.

V usage is TRBV19 and J usage is TRBJ2-2, with D possibly TRBD1 on 6 matching bases. CDR1 and CDR2 from the germline V gene are LNHDA and SQIVND (reference sequence). This CDR3 is 15 amino acids long. With 11 bases removed from V and 0 bases from J, the gap between germline ends came to 16 bases. The CDR3 spells CAARPGTTNTGELFF. CDR3 bases: TGTGCCGCTCGACCCGGGACAACGAACACCGGGGAGCTGTTTTTT.

The gene calls are TRBV5-1 and TRBJ1-1; a weak D match, TRBD1 (6 bases). The germline gives CDR1 SGHRS, CDR2 YFSETQ. The V gene lost 0 bases and the J gene lost 1 base, with 10 bases spanning the gap. The CDR3 is 15 amino acids. Here the CDR3 reads CASSLAGTQNTEAFF. CDR3 bases: TGCGCCAGCAGCTTGGCGGGGACACAGAACACTGAAGCTTTCTTT.

The V and J genes are TRBV9 and TRBJ1-1, with D tentatively TRBD1 (6 bases). The V gene's germline CDR1 is SGDLS and CDR2 YYNGEE. There are 15 residues in the CDR3. Trimming took 4 bases from V and 4 from J, leaving 17 bases between them. CDR3 protein: CASSSSRQAPTEAFF. The CDR3 nucleotides read TGTGCCAGCAGCTCGTCCAGACAGGCCCCCACTGAAGCTTTCTTT.

This clone was recorded once. The chain employs TRBV6-6 and TRBJ2-3; 9 nucleotides match TRBD1. Germline CDR1 MNHNY, CDR2 SVGAGI (reference sequence). J gave up 4 bases and V 7 bases, and 9 bases lay outside the gene matches. The CDR3 is 15 amino acids. The CDR3 nucleotides read TGTGCCAGCATCTTAGGGGGACAGGGCGCAGATACGCAGTATTTT. Residues: CASILGGQGADTQYF.

This sequence joins TRBV5-1 and TRBJ2-7, with TRBD1 identical over 9 bases. V lost 1 base and J lost 5; bases outside the gene matches: 7. From germline, CDR1 is SGHRS and CDR2 YFSETQ. The CDR3 runs to 15 residues. The CDR3 DNA follows: TGCGCCAGCAGCTTGCCTAGAGGGACAGGGAACGAGCAGTACTTC. Protein: CASSLPRGTGNEQYF.

This chain joins TRBV19 and TRBJ1-2; 7 bases agree with TRBD1. The CDR3 runs 15 residues. Germline-derived CDR1 and CDR2 are LNHDA and SQIVND (reference sequence). V gave up 7 bases and J gave up 2 bases; unmatched junction bases: 10. The CDR3 is CASTKRGTANYGYTF. The CDR3 nucleotides read TGTGCCAGTACCAAGAGGGGGACAGCAAACTATGGCTACACCTTC.

The chain links TRBV5-5 to TRBJ2-5; 9 bases are a match to TRBD1. The CDR3 runs 14 residues. Trimming took 4 bases from V and 1 from J; bases not matched to a gene: 2. Germline CDR1 SGHKS, CDR2 YYEKEE (reference sequence). CDR3 sequence: CASSTDRGQETQYF. Written as DNA, the CDR3 is TGTGCCAGCAGCACGGACAGGGGCCAAGAGACCCAGTACTTC.

The chain combines TRBV2 with TRBJ2-5; perhaps TRBD1 as D (6 bases). Per the germline V gene, CDR1 is SNHLY and CDR2 is FYNNEI. V gave up 5 bases and J gave up 1 base, with 11 bases separating them. This CDR3 has 14 residues. DNA of the CDR3: TGTGCCAGCAGTAAGACAGGATTCCAAGAGACCCAGTACTTC. It specifies CASSKTGFQETQYF.

The V and J genes are TRBV5-4 and TRBJ2-1; 11 positions agree with TRBD2. The germline V gene encodes CDR1 SGHNT and CDR2 YYREEE (reference sequence). V lost 0 bases and J lost 9; bases outside the gene matches: 5. The CDR3 is made up of 15 amino acids. CDR3: CASSLGLAGSGEQFF. CDR3 coding DNA: TGTGCCAGCAGCTTGGGACTAGCGGGATCGGGTGAGCAGTTCTTC.

The chain couples TRBV6-5 to TRBJ1-1, with D tentatively TRBD1 (6 bases). CDR3 length: 13 residues. The V gene's germline CDR1 is MNHEY and CDR2 SVGAGI. Trimming removed 6 bases at V and 7 bases at J, with 15 bases between. CDR3 amino acids: CASRPSGTNEAFF. CDR3 DNA: TGTGCCAGCAGGCCGTCCGGGACAAATGAAGCTTTCTTT.

This sequence joins TRBV5-6 and TRBJ1-2; D gene ambiguous. The CDR3 is 13 residues long. V lost 2 bases to trimming and J lost 4 bases, with 9 bases between them. Germline-derived CDR1 and CDR2 are SGHDT and YYEEEE. Here the CDR3 reads CASSFRGGYGYTF. The CDR3 coding sequence is TGTGCCAGCAGCTTCCGGGGAGGCTATGGCTACACCTTC.

This chain uses TRBV7-6 with TRBJ1-1, with D possibly matching TRBD1 (6 bases). Germline-derived CDR1 and CDR2 are SGHVS and FNYEAQ. The CDR3 has 14 amino acids. V dropped 3 bases and J dropped 4 bases, with 12 bases sitting between them. CDR3 DNA sequence: TGTGCCAGCAGCTTTTCGGGACATACCACTGAAGCTTTCTTT. Protein product: CASSFSGHTTEAFF.

The chain links TRBV2 to TRBJ1-1; 7 bases map to TRBD1. The CDR3 contains 14 residues. Germline assignment: CDR1 SNHLY and CDR2 FYNNEI. J gave up 0 bases and V 7 bases, and 5 bases lay outside the gene matches. The CDR3 sequence is CASTPGTVNTEAFF. The CDR3 coding sequence is TGTGCCAGCACTCCCGGGACAGTGAACACTGAAGCTTTCTTT. The variable domain in full, with the rest retrieved from reference TRBV2 and TRBJ1-1, is EPEVTQTPSHQVTQMGQEVILRCVPISNHLYFYWYRQILGQKVEFLVSFYNNEISEKSEIFDDQFSVERPDGSNFTLKIRSTKLEDSAMYFCASTPGTVNTEAFFGQGTRLTVV.

The J gene is TRBJ2-1, the V gene TRBV5-1; TRBD2 matches at 8 bases. V trimming: 0 bases; J trimming: 5 bases; junction bases outside the gene matches: 4. The CDR3 covers 15 residues. Germline V gene sequence: CDR1 SGHRS, CDR2 YFSETQ. The CDR3 loop reads CASSLVSGGDNEQFF. CDR3 coding DNA: TGCGCCAGCAGCTTGGTCAGCGGGGGAGACAATGAGCAGTTCTTC.

This clone was counted a few times. V and J are TRBV10-1 and TRBJ2-5; 7 nucleotides line up with TRBD2. V dropped 3 bases and J dropped 5; count of bases not matched to a gene: 6. This CDR3 contains 14 residues. Germline V gene lookup returns CDR1 WNHNN and CDR2 SYGVQD (reference sequence). The CDR3 loop is CASSEGGSRETQYF. As DNA, the CDR3 is TGCGCCAGCAGTGAAGGCGGGAGCCGGGAGACCCAGTACTTC.